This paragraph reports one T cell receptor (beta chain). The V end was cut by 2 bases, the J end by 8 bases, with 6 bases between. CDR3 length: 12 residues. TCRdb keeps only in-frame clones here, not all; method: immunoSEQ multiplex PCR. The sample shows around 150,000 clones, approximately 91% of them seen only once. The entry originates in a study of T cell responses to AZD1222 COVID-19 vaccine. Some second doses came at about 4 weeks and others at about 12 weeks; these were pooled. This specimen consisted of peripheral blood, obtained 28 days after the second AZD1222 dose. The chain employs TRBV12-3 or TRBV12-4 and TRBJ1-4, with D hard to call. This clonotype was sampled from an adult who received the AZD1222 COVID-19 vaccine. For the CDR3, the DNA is TGTGCCAGCAGTTTATATTCGGAAAAACTGTTTTTT. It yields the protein CASSLYSEKLFF.